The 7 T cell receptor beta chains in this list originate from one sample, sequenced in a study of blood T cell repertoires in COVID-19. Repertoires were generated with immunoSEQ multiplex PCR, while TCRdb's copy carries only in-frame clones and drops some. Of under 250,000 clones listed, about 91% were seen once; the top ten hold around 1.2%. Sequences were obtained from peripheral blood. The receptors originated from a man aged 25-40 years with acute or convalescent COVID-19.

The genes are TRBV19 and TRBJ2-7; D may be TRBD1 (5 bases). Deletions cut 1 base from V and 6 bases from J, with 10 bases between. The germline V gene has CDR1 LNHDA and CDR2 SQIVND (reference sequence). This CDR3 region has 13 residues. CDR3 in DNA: TGTGCCAGTAGTATAGCCCTAGGGGTCGAGCAGTACTTC. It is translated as CASSIALGVEQYF.

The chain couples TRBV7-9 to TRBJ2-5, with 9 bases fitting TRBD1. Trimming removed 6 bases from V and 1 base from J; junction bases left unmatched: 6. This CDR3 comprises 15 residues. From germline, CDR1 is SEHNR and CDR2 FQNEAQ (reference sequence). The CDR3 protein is CASSLVTGGQETQYF. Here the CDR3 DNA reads TGTGCCAGCAGTCTGGTGACAGGGGGCCAAGAGACCCAGTACTTC.

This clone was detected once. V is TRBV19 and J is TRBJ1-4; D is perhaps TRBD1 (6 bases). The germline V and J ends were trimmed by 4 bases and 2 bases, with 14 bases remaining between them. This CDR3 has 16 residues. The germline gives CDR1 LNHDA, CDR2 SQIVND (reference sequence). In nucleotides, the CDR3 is TGTGCCAGTAGTAGCCCAGGGGACCGTACTAATGAAAAACTGTTTTTT. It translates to CASSSPGDRTNEKLFF.

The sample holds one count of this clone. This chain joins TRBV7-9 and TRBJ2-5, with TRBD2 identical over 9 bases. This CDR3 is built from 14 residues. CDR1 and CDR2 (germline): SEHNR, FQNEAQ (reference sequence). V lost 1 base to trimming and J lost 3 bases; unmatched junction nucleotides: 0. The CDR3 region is CASSLGLAEETQYF. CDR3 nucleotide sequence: TGTGCCAGCAGCTTAGGACTAGCGGAAGAGACCCAGTACTTC.

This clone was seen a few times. CDR3 in amino acids: CASSSHKAVYSNQPQHF. CDR3 coding DNA: TGTGCCAGTAGTTCCCACAAGGCGGTTTATAGCAATCAGCCCCAGCATTTT. The V gene is TRBV19, the J gene TRBJ1-5; D gene ambiguous. The germline CDR1 and CDR2 sequences are LNHDA and SQIVND (reference sequence). The CDR3 runs to 17 residues. The germline V and J ends were trimmed by 5 bases and 0 bases, with 17 bases remaining between them.

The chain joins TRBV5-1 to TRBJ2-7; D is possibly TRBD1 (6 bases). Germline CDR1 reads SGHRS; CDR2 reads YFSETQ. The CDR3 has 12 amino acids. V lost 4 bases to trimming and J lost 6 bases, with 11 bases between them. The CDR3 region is CASSPTGTEQYF. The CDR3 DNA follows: TGCGCCAGCAGCCCAACAGGGACCGAGCAGTACTTC.

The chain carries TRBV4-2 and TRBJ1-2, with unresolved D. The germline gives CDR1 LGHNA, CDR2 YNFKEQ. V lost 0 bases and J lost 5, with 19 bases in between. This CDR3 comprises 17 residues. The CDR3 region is CASSQESRGGSRYGYTF. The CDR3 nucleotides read TGTGCCAGCAGCCAAGAAAGTAGAGGAGGGTCGAGATATGGCTACACCTTC.